This T cell receptor (beta chain) appears in the sequencing data of a study of T cells in pancreatic ductal adenocarcinoma (dated by TCRdb to 2017 to 2019). For the wider study: Surgically resected pancreatic ductal adenocarcinoma specimens were analyzed for the quantity, spatial distribution, and characteristics of both suppressive cells and tumor-infiltrating CD8+ T cells, an effort aimed at clarifying the adaptive T-cell response occurring naturally. General study outcomes and caveats: Comparisons of clonality between tumor and blood may be biased because tumors are enriched in CD45RO+ effector T cells rather than naive T cells, which biases the comparison toward lower diversity. Because inoperable disease is present at presentation in most pancreatic cancer patients, the resected cohort was biased toward the minority with early-stage disease. T-cell clonality did not differ significantly between tumor and blood, with mean clonality about 0.1 in tumors and around 0.071 in blood. Blood samples had more total productive templates and approximately 8-fold more unique clonotypes than tumor samples.

The pancreatic ductal adenocarcinoma patients who were selected had gone through surgery without receiving any neoadjuvant therapy. Peripheral blood was collected in heparin tubes, and PBMCs were isolated by histopaque density gradient and cryopreserved in about 10% DMSO. Using the DNeasy Blood and Tissue Kit along with Proteinase K and RNase treatment, genomic DNA was extracted from more than 5 PBMC specimens and about nine flash-frozen tumor specimens. TCR beta CDR3 regions were amplified from genomic DNA using the immunoSEQ hsTCRB kit. An Illumina HiSeq system was used for high-throughput TRB CDR3 sequencing. Per the source publication's procedure: The immunoSEQ software was used to analyze sequencing reads, and nonproductive sequences containing premature stops or frame-shifts were removed. Repertoire clonality was computed as one minus Shannon entropy normalized by log2 of the number of unique productive sequences. TCRdb took over this immuneACCESS table, retaining in-frame rearrangements with V and J assigned. Such tables are incomplete; in checked studies, under half of the missing clones stem from an unresolved V gene, and the remainder is unexplained. That table furnishes V, J and clone size, whereas the DNA furnished D and trimming. A total of 10,000 to 15,000 clones appear in this sample, 86% of them only once. Roughly a sixth of the sample belongs to the ten largest clones.

There are 15 amino acids in the CDR3, from cysteine to phenylalanine inclusive. The sequence is cut down to CDR3 DNA, 45 bases in frame from base 1. Relative to germline, V is 3 bases shorter and J is 8 bases shorter, with 19 bases between their ends. According to the germline V gene (reference sequence), CDR1 reads LNHDA and CDR2 reads SQIVND. On this clone itself: What this receptor recognizes is not known. There are no base qualities to consult, and no much larger clone falls within one base.

The V gene is TRBV19 and the J gene is TRBJ1-1; TRBD1 might be the D gene, on 6 matching bases. The sample comprised PBMCs. The clonotype comes from a human donor with pancreatic ductal adenocarcinoma. The nucleotides read TGTGCCAGTAGTATTTCCTGGGGGACACATAGAGAAGCTTTCTTT. Translated, it gives CASSISWGTHREAFF.